A single sample gave rise to the 5 T cell receptor beta chains below, sequenced in a study of Ad26.COV2.S vaccination and SARS-CoV-2 variants. TCRdb's table, derived via immunoSEQ multiplex PCR, lists solely in-frame clones and lacks some. Among 500,000 or so clones listed, roughly nine tenths were seen once. Treatment defined: roughly 19 received Ad26.COV2.S at low or high dose, single or two shots; roughly 5 received placebo; per-sample allocation not given. Following the first vaccine or placebo injection, samples were taken on day 63. The input for sequencing was peripheral blood, taken in a trial of Ad26.COV2.S vaccine versus placebo. These receptors were collected from a person aged 18-65 years who received the Ad26.COV2.S COVID-19 vaccine or a placebo.

This clone was counted ten times or more. The V call is TRBV7-9, the J call TRBJ1-4; no firm D call. Germline assignment: CDR1 SEHNR and CDR2 FQNEAQ (reference sequence). V gave up 1 base and J gave up 4 bases, with 10 bases separating them. This CDR3 is built from 15 residues. The CDR3 DNA follows: TGTGCCAGCAGCTTAGACGGGGTTGGTAATGAAAAACTGTTTTTT. Translated, it gives CASSLDGVGNEKLFF. Using reference TRBV7-9 and TRBJ1-4 for the parts outside the CDR3, the full variable domain is DTGVSQNPRHKITKRGQNVTFRCDPISEHNRLYWYRQTLGQGPEFLTYFQNEAQLEKSRLLSDRFSAERPKGSFSTLEIQRTEQGDSAMYLCASSLDGVGNEKLFFGSGTQLSVL.

The V and J genes are TRBV23-1 and TRBJ1-5; D is ambiguous. TRBV23-1 is sorted into the ORF group, with uncertain function. Trimming removed 1 base at V and 0 bases at J, with 10 bases between. The CDR3 has 16 residues. The CDR3 sequence is CASSQLQDHSNQPQHF. For the CDR3, the DNA is TGCGCCAGCAGTCAATTGCAGGACCATAGCAATCAGCCCCAGCATTTT.

This rearrangement joins TRBV5-1 to TRBJ2-6; D remains unclear. Deletions cut 0 bases from V and 0 bases from J, with 13 bases between. Germline V gene data show CDR1 as SGHRS and CDR2 as YFSETQ. There are 18 residues in the CDR3. This CDR3 reads CASSLAKTARSGANVLTF. CDR3 sequence (DNA): TGCGCCAGCAGCTTGGCCAAAACTGCGCGCTCTGGGGCCAACGTCCTGACTTTC.

This clone was recorded once. The chain is built from TRBV7-2 and TRBJ1-1; D is perhaps TRBD1 (6 bases). The germline V gene encodes CDR1 SGHTA and CDR2 FQGNSA. Trimming cost V 5 bases and J 10 bases, with 20 bases left between them. The CDR3 extends over 14 amino acids. The CDR3 DNA sequence: TGTGCCAGCAGCCCCGGTCCAGGGGACCTGGTAGCTTTCTTT. Translation: CASSPGPGDLVAFF.

This chain joins TRBV19 and TRBJ1-6, with 7 bases identical to TRBD1. The CDR3 totals 13 residues. The V gene's germline CDR1 is LNHDA and CDR2 SQIVND (reference sequence). The trim removed 5 bases at V and 7 bases at J, leaving 2 bases unmatched. CDR3: CASSRQGNSPLHF. The CDR3 coding sequence is TGTGCCAGTAGTCGACAGGGCAATTCACCCCTCCACTTT.